The text below deals with one T cell receptor (beta chain). The antigen is not known. The data originate from a study of identical twins. Study-wide findings and caveats: Analyses of zero insertions could be partly confounded by invariant MAIT and iNKT cells. Conclusions rested on cross-sectional statistics rather than following the same donors.

The CDR3 covers 15 residues. Germline CDR1 and CDR2: SGDLS and YYNGEE. Unique molecular identifiers were present on the cDNA, and a universal primer site came from template switching. TCRdb recomputed calls from the 5' RACE reads with MiXCR, one row per CDR3 protein. This table holds around 1.7 million distinct CDR3 sequences, about 32% found once. This TCR derives from a newborn girl in good health. The chain couples TRBV9 to TRBJ2-4; D is possibly TRBD2 (6 bases). The J call is uncertain, as TRBJ2-5 better fits the DNA end. Sequencing was carried out using cord blood. CDR3 loop: CASSVLAAIGETQYF. As DNA, the CDR3 is TGTGCCAGCAGCGTTTTAGCGGCCATAGGGGAGACCCAGTACTTC.